This note documents a single T cell receptor beta chain sequence. The data belong to a study of monozygotic twins with inflammatory bowel disease. One entry per CDR3 protein, without DNA, is what TCRdb gives after re-calling the 5' RACE reads. The sample holds around 230,000 distinct CDR3 sequences. The clonotype was recovered from a human donor with ulcerative colitis or Crohn's disease, or a healthy co-twin of an affected twin (not recorded which). Sequencing used blood.

The CDR3 loop is CASSQAMGSNQPQHF. The chain links TRBV4-1 to TRBJ1-5. The germline V gene encodes CDR1 MGHRA and CDR2 YSYEKL. The CDR3 has 15 amino acids.